This T cell receptor beta chain was observed in a study of blood T cell repertoires in COVID-19. The overall study: Sites in the United States, Italy and Spain provided acute and convalescent COVID-19 samples.

The V and J ends lost 4 bases and 5 bases, in that order; junction bases with no gene match: 13. The length of the CDR3 is 16 residues. Germline CDR1 reads LNHDA; CDR2 reads SQIVND (reference sequence). This clone was recorded a few times. Method: immunoSEQ multiplex PCR; TCRdb's copy keeps in-frame clones and lacks some. The sample lists 90,000 to 120,000 clones, about 87% seen once, with 6.8% in the top ten. The clonotype was recovered from a man aged 45-65 years with active or convalescent COVID-19. Sequenced: peripheral blood. The rearrangement uses TRBV19 and TRBJ2-7; 8 nucleotides align to TRBD1. The CDR3 coding sequence is TGTGCCAGTAGTAAAACCCCGACAGGGGCGCGCCACGAGCAGTACTTC. Amino acids: CASSKTPTGARHEQYF.